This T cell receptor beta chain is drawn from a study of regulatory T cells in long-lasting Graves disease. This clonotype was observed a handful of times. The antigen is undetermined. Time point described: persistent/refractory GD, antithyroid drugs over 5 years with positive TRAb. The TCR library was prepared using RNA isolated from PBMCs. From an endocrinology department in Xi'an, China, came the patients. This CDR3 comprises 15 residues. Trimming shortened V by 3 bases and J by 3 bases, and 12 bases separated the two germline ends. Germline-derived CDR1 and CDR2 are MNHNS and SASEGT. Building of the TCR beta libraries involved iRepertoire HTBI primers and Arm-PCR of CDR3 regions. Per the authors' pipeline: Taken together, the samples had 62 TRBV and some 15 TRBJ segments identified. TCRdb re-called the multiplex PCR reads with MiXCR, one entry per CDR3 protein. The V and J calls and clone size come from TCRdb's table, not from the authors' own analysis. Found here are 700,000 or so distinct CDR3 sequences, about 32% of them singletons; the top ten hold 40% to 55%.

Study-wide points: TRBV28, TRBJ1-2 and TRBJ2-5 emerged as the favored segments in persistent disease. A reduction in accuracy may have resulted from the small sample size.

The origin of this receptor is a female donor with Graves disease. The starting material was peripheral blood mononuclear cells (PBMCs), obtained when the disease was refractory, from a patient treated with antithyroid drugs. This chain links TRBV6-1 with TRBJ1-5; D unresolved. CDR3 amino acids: CASSESIQYNQPQHF. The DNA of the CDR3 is TGTGCCAGCAGTGAGTCTATACAGTACAATCAGCCCCAGCATTTT.